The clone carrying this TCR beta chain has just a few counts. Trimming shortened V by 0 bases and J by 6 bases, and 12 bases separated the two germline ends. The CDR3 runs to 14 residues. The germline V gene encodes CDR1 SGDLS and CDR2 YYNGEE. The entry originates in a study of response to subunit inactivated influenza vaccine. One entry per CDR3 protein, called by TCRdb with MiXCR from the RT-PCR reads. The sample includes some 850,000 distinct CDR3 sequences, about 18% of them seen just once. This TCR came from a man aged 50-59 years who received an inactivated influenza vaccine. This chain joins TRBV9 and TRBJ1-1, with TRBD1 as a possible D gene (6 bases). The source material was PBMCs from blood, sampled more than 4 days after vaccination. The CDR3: CASSVVSGGPEAFF. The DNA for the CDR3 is TGTGCCAGCAGCGTAGTGAGTGGGGGCCCTGAAGCTTTCTTT.